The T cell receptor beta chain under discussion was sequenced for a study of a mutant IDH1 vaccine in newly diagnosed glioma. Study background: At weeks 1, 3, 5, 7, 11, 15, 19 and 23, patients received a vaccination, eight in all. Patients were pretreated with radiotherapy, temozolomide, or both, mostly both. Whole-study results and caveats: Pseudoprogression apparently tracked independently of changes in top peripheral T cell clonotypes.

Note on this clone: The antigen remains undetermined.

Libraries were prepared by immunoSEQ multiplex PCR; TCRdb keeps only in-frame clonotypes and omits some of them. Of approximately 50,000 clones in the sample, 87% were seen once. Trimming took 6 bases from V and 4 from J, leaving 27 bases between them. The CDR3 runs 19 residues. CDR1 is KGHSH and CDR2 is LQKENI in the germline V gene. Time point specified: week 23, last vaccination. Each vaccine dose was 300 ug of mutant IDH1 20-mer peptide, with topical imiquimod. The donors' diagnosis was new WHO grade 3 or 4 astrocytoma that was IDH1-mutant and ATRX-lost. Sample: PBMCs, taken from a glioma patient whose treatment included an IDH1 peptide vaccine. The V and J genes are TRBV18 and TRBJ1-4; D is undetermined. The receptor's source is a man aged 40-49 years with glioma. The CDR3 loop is CASSYQVTTSLNLNEKLFF. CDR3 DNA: TGTGCCAGCTCGTACCAGGTGACAACTTCCCTCAATCTTAATGAAAAACTGTTTTTT. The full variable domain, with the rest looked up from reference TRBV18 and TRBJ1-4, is NAGVMQNPRHLVRRRGQEARLRCSPMKGHSHVYWYRQLPEEGLKFMVYLQKENIIDESGMPKERFSAEFPKEGPSILRIQQVVRGDSAAYFCASSYQVTTSLNLNEKLFFGSGTQLSVL.